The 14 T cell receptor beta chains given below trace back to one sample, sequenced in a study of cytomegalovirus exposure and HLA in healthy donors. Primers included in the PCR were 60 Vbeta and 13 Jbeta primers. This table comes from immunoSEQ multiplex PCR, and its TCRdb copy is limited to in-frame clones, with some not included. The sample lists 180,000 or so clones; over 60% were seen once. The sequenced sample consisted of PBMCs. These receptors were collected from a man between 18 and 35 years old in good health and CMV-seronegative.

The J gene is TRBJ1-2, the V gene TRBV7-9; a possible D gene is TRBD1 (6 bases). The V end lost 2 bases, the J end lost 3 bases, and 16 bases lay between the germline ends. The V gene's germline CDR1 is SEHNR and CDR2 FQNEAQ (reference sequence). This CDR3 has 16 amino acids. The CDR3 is CASSLSAGVLDYGYTF. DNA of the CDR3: TGTGCCAGCAGCTTATCGGCAGGGGTTTTGGACTATGGCTACACCTTC.

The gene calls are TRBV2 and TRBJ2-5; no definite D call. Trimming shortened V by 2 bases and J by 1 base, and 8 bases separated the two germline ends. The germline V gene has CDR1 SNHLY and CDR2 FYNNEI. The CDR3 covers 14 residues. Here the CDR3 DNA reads TGTGCCAGCAGTGAATTGCGGATCCAAGAGACCCAGTACTTC. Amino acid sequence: CASSELRIQETQYF.

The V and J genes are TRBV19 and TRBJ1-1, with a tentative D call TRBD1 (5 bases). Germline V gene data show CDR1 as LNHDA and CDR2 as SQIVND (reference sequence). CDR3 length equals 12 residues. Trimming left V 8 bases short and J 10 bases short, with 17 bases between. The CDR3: CASGRQSSVAFF. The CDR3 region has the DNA TGTGCCAGTGGAAGACAGTCTAGTGTAGCTTTCTTT.

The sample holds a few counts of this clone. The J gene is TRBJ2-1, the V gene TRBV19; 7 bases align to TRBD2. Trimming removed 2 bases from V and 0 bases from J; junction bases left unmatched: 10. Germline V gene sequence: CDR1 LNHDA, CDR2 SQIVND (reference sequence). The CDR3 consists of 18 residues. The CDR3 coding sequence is TGTGCCAGTAGTATAACCCGGGACTACGACAACTCCTACAATGAGCAGTTCTTC. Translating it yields CASSITRDYDNSYNEQFF.

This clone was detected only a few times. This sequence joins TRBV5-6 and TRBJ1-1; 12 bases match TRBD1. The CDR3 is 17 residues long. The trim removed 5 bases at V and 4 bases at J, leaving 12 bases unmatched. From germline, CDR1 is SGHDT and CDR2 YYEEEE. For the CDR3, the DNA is TGTGCCAGCAGGTTCCGGGGACAGGGGGCGATGAGCACTGAAGCTTTCTTT. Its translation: CASRFRGQGAMSTEAFF. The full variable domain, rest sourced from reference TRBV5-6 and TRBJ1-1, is DAGVTQSPTHLIKTRGQQVTLRCSPKSGHDTVSWYQQALGQGPQFIFQYYEEEERQRGNFPDRFSGHQFPNYSSELNVNALLLGDSALYLCASRFRGQGAMSTEAFFGQGTRLTVV.

The CDR3 region is CASSEWGATPAFF. The CDR3 region has the DNA TGTGCCAGCAGTGAATGGGGCGCTACCCCAGCTTTCTTT. The chain combines TRBV2 with TRBJ1-1; the D gene is possibly TRBD1 (5 bases). CDR1 SNHLY and CDR2 FYNNEI come from the germline V gene. The length of the CDR3 is 13 residues. Trimming removed 2 bases at V and 10 bases at J, with 14 bases between.

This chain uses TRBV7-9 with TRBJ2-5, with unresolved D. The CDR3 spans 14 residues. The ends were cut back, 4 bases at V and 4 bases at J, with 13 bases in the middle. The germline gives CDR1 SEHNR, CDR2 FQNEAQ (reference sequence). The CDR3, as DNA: TGTGCCAGCAGCTCTGATTTAAGGAGAGAGACCCAGTACTTC. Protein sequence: CASSSDLRRETQYF.

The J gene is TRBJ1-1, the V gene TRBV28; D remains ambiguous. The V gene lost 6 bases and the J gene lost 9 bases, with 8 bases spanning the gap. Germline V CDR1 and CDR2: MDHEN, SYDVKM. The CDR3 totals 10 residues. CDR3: CASREDKAFF. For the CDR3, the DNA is TGTGCCAGCAGGGAAGACAAAGCTTTCTTT.

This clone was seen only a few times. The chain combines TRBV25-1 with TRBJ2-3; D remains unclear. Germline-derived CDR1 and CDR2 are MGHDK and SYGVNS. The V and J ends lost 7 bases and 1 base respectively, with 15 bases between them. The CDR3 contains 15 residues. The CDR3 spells CASTNGFLGTDTQYF. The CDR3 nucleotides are TGTGCCAGCACTAATGGTTTTTTGGGCACAGATACGCAGTATTTT.

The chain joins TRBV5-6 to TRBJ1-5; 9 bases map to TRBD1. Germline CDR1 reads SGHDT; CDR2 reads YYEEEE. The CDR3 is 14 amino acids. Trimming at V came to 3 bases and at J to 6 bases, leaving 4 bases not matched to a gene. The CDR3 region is CASSSRQGGQPQHF. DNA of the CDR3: TGTGCCAGCAGCTCGAGACAGGGGGGTCAGCCCCAGCATTTT.

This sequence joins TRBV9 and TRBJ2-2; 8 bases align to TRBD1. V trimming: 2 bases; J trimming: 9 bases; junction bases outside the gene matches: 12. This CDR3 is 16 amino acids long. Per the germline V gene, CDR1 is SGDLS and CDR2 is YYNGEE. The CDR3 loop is CASSVAQGASGRELFF. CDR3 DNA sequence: TGTGCCAGCAGCGTTGCCCAGGGGGCAAGCGGGCGGGAGCTGTTTTTT.

Here the CDR3 reads CASSLGTDQPQHF. The CDR3 bases are TGTGCCAGCAGCTTGGGAACGGATCAGCCCCAGCATTTT. The J gene is TRBJ1-5, the V gene TRBV5-4; no definite D call. The CDR3 is 13 residues long. Germline lookup yields CDR1 SGHNT and CDR2 YYREEE (reference sequence). The ends were cut back, 0 bases at V and 5 bases at J, with 6 bases in the middle.

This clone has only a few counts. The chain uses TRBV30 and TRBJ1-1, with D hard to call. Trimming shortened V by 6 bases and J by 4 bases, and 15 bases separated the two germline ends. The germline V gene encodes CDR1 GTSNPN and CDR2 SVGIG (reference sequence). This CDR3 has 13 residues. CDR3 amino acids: CACRGRAGTEAFF. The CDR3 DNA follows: TGTGCCTGCCGAGGAAGGGCGGGCACTGAAGCTTTCTTT.

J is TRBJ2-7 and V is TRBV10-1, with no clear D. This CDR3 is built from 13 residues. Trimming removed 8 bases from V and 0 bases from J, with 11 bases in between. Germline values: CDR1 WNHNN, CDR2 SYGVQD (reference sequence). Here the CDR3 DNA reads TGCGCCAGCGCAGTGGGCAGCTCCTACGAGCAGTACTTC. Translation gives CASAVGSSYEQYF.